A selection of T cell receptor beta chains follows, all from one sample in a study of T cells in Graves' hyperthyroidism and ophthalmopathy. TCRdb reprocessed the multiplex PCR reads with MiXCR, giving one entry per CDR3 protein. The sample consists of hundreds of thousands of distinct CDR3 sequences, around 19% of them appearing once. Specimen: blood. These receptors originate from a woman between 50 and 59 years old with Graves' hyperthyroidism that later progressed to Graves' ophthalmopathy. The CDR3 runs from the conserved cysteine through the conserved F or W. A D gene is named only where the DNA matches it firmly. Clone sizes are given selectively: once, few, many, or a class where the clone is expanded.

D gene,V gene,J gene,clone size,CDR3 protein,CDR3 DNA
NA,TRBV2,TRBJ2-4,NA,CASRPAEGSKNIQYF,TGTGCCAGCAGGCCCGCCGAGGGGAGCAAAAACATTCAGTACTTC
NA,TRBV5-5,TRBJ1-1,many,CASSTKSRGMNTEAFF,TGTGCCAGCAGTACCAAGTCCAGGGGTATGAACACTGAAGCTTTCTTT
NA,TRBV5-1,TRBJ2-1,NA,CASSFLVNEQFF,TGCGCCAGCAGCTTCTTAGTAAATGAGCAGTTCTTC
NA,TRBV29-1,TRBJ1-1,few,CSVVAGTNTEAFF,TGCAGCGTTGTAGCAGGTACGAACACTGAAGCTTTCTTT
NA,TRBV7-2,TRBJ2-7,NA,CASSVQGSEQYF,TGTGCCAGCAGCGTCCAGGGGTCCGAGCAGTACTTC
NA,TRBV3-1,TRBJ1-4,NA,CASRRTTRDEKLFF,TGTGCCAGCAGGAGGACAACTCGGGATGAAAAACTGTTTTTT
NA,TRBV13,TRBJ2-1,few,CASSLRKGLSYNEQFF,TGTGCCAGCAGCTTGCGAAAGGGGCTCAGCTACAATGAGCAGTTCTTC
NA,TRBV12-3/TRBV12-4,TRBJ2-3,many,CASSQLTDTQYF,TGTGCCAGCAGTCAGCTCACAGATACGCAGTATTTT
TRBD1,TRBV12-5,TRBJ2-7,few,CASGGLGQAMGNEQYF,TGTGCTAGTGGTGGACTTGGACAGGCGATGGGAAACGAGCAGTACTTC
NA,TRBV5-5,TRBJ1-5,NA,CASREGFANQPQHF,TGTGCCAGCAGAGAGGGTTTTGCCAATCAGCCCCAGCATTTT
NA,TRBV27,TRBJ1-2,many,CASSPGDRSRGYTF,TGTGCCAGCAGTCCCGGGGACCGCTCTAGGGGCTACACCTTC
NA,TRBV12-3/TRBV12-4,TRBJ2-3,many,CASRIHWRGTHSTDTQYF,TGTGCCAGCAGGATCCATTGGCGGGGGACACATAGCACAGATACGCAGTATTTT
NA,TRBV20-1,TRBJ2-7,many,CSARERGAYEQYF,TGCAGTGCTAGGGAACGGGGTGCCTACGAGCAGTACTTC
NA,TRBV29-1,TRBJ2-3,NA,CSVVPDSTDTQYF,TGCAGCGTTGTGCCGGATAGCACAGATACGCAGTATTTT
TRBD2,TRBV5-1,TRBJ2-1,few,CASSPGLAGSQFF,TGCGCCAGCAGCCCCGGACTAGCGGGGTCGCAGTTCTTC
TRBD1,TRBV20-1,TRBJ1-2,NA,CSASNPGQVAYGYTF,TGCAGTGCTAGTAACCCGGGACAGGTGGCCTATGGCTACACCTTC
NA,TRBV7-8,TRBJ1-5,many,CASSLAGRGGQPQHF,TGTGCCAGCAGCTTAGCGGGCAGGGGAGGTCAGCCCCAGCATTTT
NA,TRBV27,TRBJ2-7,NA,CASSLRGRYEQYF,TGTGCCAGCAGTTTAAGAGGGAGATACGAGCAGTACTTC
TRBD2,TRBV29-1,TRBJ2-3,many,CSYEASGGAAADTQYF,TGCAGCTACGAGGCCAGCGGGGGGGCCGCGGCAGATACGCAGTATTTT
NA,TRBV10-2,TRBJ2-1,NA,CASSENWSPDEQFF,TGCGCCAGCAGTGAGAACTGGAGCCCGGATGAGCAGTTCTTC
NA,TRBV6-1,TRBJ1-1,few,CASTTREALGAFF,TGTGCCAGCACAACCCGGGAAGCCCTAGGAGCTTTCTTT
NA,TRBV5-1,TRBJ1-5,NA,CASSLEAPNQPQHF,TGCGCCAGCAGCTTGGAAGCCCCCAATCAGCCCCAGCATTTT
NA,TRBV4-1,TRBJ2-7,NA,CASSQGWTPSYEQYF,TGCGCCAGCAGCCAAGGGTGGACACCCTCCTACGAGCAATACTTC
NA,TRBV13,TRBJ1-1,many,CASSLDAIYTEAFF,TGTGCCAGCAGCTTAGACGCTATCTACACTGAAGCTTTCTTT